The 19 T cell receptor beta chains below come from one sample, sequenced in a study of early T cells in non-severe SARS-CoV-2 infection. TCRdb called the 5' RACE reads again in MiXCR, with one record for every CDR3 protein. The sample carries approximately 70,000 distinct CDR3 sequences, around 12% recorded once. Sequencing was performed on whole blood, taken at baseline. The receptors shown here come from an adult who was a healthcare worker with PCR-confirmed SARS-CoV-2 infection or an uninfected control (not recorded which).

This clonotype was seen more than once but under ten times. The chain has TRBV18 and TRBJ1-5, with TRBD1 identical over 7 bases. The ends lost 3 bases at V and 4 bases at J; junction bases unmatched: 6. The CDR3 sequence is 15 residues long. Germline V gives CDR1 KGHSH, CDR2 LQKENI. The CDR3 DNA follows: TGTGCCAGCTCACCCCGGGACAGCCCGAATCAGCCCCAGCATTTT. It translates to CASSPRDSPNQPQHF.

This clonotype has a handful of counts. The chain has TRBV20-1 and TRBJ1-4; D possibly corresponds to TRBD1 (6 bases). The V end was cut by 4 bases, the J end by 2 bases, with 11 bases between. The CDR3 is made up of 14 amino acids. CDR1 and CDR2 (germline): DFQATT, SNEGSKA (reference sequence). The CDR3 DNA reads as TGCAGTGCTACAGGGGTAACGACTAATGAAAAACTGTTTTTT. The encoded protein is CSATGVTTNEKLFF.

This CDR3 reads CASSQAKGGKETQYF. In nucleotides, the CDR3 is TGTGCCAGCAGCCAAGCGAAGGGGGGGAAAGAGACCCAGTACTTC. The V call is TRBV4-2, the J call TRBJ2-5; possible D gene TRBD2, 7 bases. Germline V lookup: CDR1 LGHNA, CDR2 YNFKEQ. V was pared by 1 base and J by 3 bases, with 12 bases between. The CDR3 extends over 15 amino acids.

Only a few counts were recorded for this clonotype. The rearrangement joins TRBV10-1 to TRBJ1-1, with 9 bases matching TRBD1. After removal of 0 bases from V and 11 bases from J, the junction contained 1 base not matched to a gene. This CDR3 has 12 residues. CDR1 is WNHNN and CDR2 is SYGVQD in the germline V gene (reference sequence). CDR3 coding DNA: TGCGCCAGCAGTGAGTCCGGACAGGGGGCTTTCTTT. The encoded protein is CASSESGQGAFF.

The rearrangement links TRBV11-3 to TRBJ2-1; D is perhaps TRBD2 (5 bases). V lost 5 bases, J lost 5 bases, and 19 bases lay in between. Germline-derived CDR1 and CDR2 are SGHNT and YENEEA. The CDR3 loop spans 16 amino acids. CDR3 loop: CASSADSLSRNNEQFF. CDR3 DNA sequence: TGTGCCAGCAGCGCGGACTCCCTGTCGAGAAACAATGAGCAGTTCTTC.

At least ten counts were recorded for this clonotype. As DNA, the CDR3 is TGTGCCAGCAGCCCCCTGACCGGGGAGCTGTTTTTT. It codes for CASSPLTGELFF. This chain links TRBV7-9 with TRBJ2-2, with D unclear. V shed 5 bases and J shed 5 bases, with 6 bases lying between them. The length of the CDR3 is 12 residues. Germline V lookup: CDR1 SEHNR, CDR2 FQNEAQ (reference sequence).

The chain has TRBV7-8 and TRBJ2-1; 11 bases fit TRBD1. The V gene's germline CDR1 is SGHVS and CDR2 FQNEAQ. The CDR3 sequence is 14 residues long. The V gene end was trimmed by 5 bases and the J gene end by 8 bases; junction bases not matched to a gene: 5. The CDR3 nucleotides read TGTGCCAGCAGCCCGGACAGGGGGCGGGATGAGCAGTTCTTC. Protein: CASSPDRGRDEQFF.

This clonotype was seen many times. At one end, the junction sequence differs from germline, possibly due to a read error. The V and J genes are TRBV11-2 and TRBJ2-5; TRBD1 matches at 9 bases. In germline, CDR1 is SGHAT, CDR2 FQNNGV. The CDR3 contains 13 residues. The CDR3 region is CASSPGQGLRLIF. The CDR3 nucleotides read TGTGCCAGCAGCCCAGGACAGGGGCTTAGGCTCATCTTC.

Ten or more counts support this clonotype. The chain is built from TRBV18 and TRBJ2-1; D call uncertain. The CDR3 spans 13 residues. Trimming took 3 bases from V and 4 from J, leaving 7 bases between them. The germline CDR1 and CDR2 sequences are KGHSH and LQKENI. The CDR3 nucleotides read TGTGCCAGCTCACCCGGGCAGTACAATGAGCAGTTCTTC. Protein sequence: CASSPGQYNEQFF. Full variable domain (rest looked up from reference TRBV18 and TRBJ2-1): NAGVMQNPRHLVRRRGQEARLRCSPMKGHSHVYWYRQLPEEGLKFMVYLQKENIIDESGMPKERFSAEFPKEGPSILRIQQVVRGDSAAYFCASSPGQYNEQFFGPGTRLTVL.

This chain links TRBV10-1 with TRBJ1-5, with D possibly matching TRBD1 (6 bases). This CDR3 region has 15 residues. CDR1 and CDR2 from the germline V gene are WNHNN and SYGVQD (reference sequence). V shed 5 bases and J shed 0 bases, with 11 bases lying between them. This CDR3 reads CASSPRGYSNQPQHF. The CDR3, as DNA: TGCGCCAGCAGTCCCAGGGGTTATAGCAATCAGCCCCAGCATTTT.

This clonotype occurred a few times. The chain couples TRBV7-9 to TRBJ2-1; D might be TRBD2 (5 bases). V lost 4 bases and J lost 7, with 11 bases in between. CDR1 and CDR2 from the germline V gene are SEHNR and FQNEAQ (reference sequence). This CDR3 is 13 amino acids long. Written as DNA, the CDR3 is TGTGCCAGCAGCTCATCGAGAGGGAATGAGCAGTTCTTC. It encodes CASSSSRGNEQFF.

On this clonotype: One end of the junction does not line up with germline, which may come from a read error. J is TRBJ2-7 and V is TRBV4-1; a weak D match, TRBD2 (6 bases). The germline CDR1 and CDR2 sequences are MGHRA and YSYEKL. The CDR3 spans 13 residues. CDR3 in amino acids: CASSTTGGYELYF. The CDR3 nucleotides read TGCGCCAGCAGCACCACCGGAGGGTACGAGCTGTACTTC.

This clonotype appeared a few times. This rearrangement joins TRBV7-2 to TRBJ2-1, with D perhaps TRBD1 (5 bases). The CDR3 is 13 residues long. Germline V gives CDR1 SGHTA, CDR2 FQGNSA. V was shortened by 3 bases and J by 7 bases, with 10 bases between the two germline ends. CDR3 loop: CASSLSRANEQFF. CDR3 in DNA: TGTGCCAGCAGCTTGTCCAGGGCAAATGAGCAGTTCTTC.

The sample holds a few counts of this clonotype. J is TRBJ1-3 and V is TRBV3-1, with D perhaps matching TRBD1 (5 bases). V lost 4 bases and J lost 0, with 7 bases in between. The V gene's germline CDR1 is LGHDT and CDR2 YNNKEL (reference sequence). This CDR3 has 14 amino acids. The CDR3 coding sequence is TGTGCCAGCAGCCCCAGGGCCTCTGGAAACACCATATATTTT. It codes for CASSPRASGNTIYF.

This clonotype was found many times. The rearrangement joins TRBV6-1 to TRBJ2-1, with 10 bases matching TRBD2. Germline-derived CDR1 and CDR2 are MNHNS and SASEGT. This CDR3 contains 20 residues. V gave up 6 bases and J gave up 7 bases; unmatched junction bases: 24. The CDR3 nucleotides read TGTGCCAGCAGCGCCTTCCCCAAACATCTCGGGACTAGCGCTACGAATGAGCAGTTCTTC. Protein: CASSAFPKHLGTSATNEQFF.

The genes are TRBV4-2 and TRBJ1-1; 7 bases map to TRBD1. Germline CDR1 is LGHNA and CDR2 is YNFKEQ. This CDR3 is built from 13 residues. V shed 6 bases, J shed 4 bases, and the junction held 5 bases outside the gene matches. Here the CDR3 DNA reads TGTGCCAGCAGGGCACAGGGGAGCACTGAAGCTTTCTTT. Translating gives CASRAQGSTEAFF.

The chain has TRBV18 and TRBJ1-1; TRBD1 aligns across 7 bases. Trimming took 6 bases from V and 1 from J; bases not matched to a gene: 5. Germline assignment: CDR1 KGHSH and CDR2 LQKENI. The CDR3 is made up of 14 amino acids. CDR3 sequence (DNA): TGTGCCAGCTCTCCCGACAGGGCGAACACTGAAGCTTTCTTT. Translated: CASSPDRANTEAFF.

This clonotype was seen many times. V and J are TRBV7-9 and TRBJ1-4, with D uncertain. CDR1 is SEHNR and CDR2 is FQNEAQ in the germline V gene (reference sequence). This CDR3 has 15 amino acids. V lost 4 bases and J lost 8, with 17 bases in between. CDR3 coding DNA: TGTGCCAGCAGCTCTCAAGGACGATTGAAAGAAAAACTGTTTTTT. Protein sequence: CASSSQGRLKEKLFF.

In its sample, this clonotype was seen many times. The rearrangement links TRBV28 to TRBJ2-6; weak D call: TRBD2 (6 bases). Germline lookup yields CDR1 MDHEN and CDR2 SYDVKM. The length of the CDR3 is 16 residues. Trimming shortened V by 7 bases and J by 2 bases, and 15 bases separated the two germline ends. CDR3 nucleotides: TGTGCCAGCACCCCCTCGGGGGAGACTGGGGCCAACGTCCTGACTTTC. It yields the protein CASTPSGETGANVLTF.